A selection of T cell receptor beta chains follows, all from one sample in a study of cytomegalovirus exposure and HLA in healthy donors. The table came from immunoSEQ multiplex PCR; TCRdb's copy has only in-frame clones and leaves some out. The profile shows 250,000 to 400,000 clones, around 90% of them singletons. The specimen was PBMCs. These TCRs come from a young man in good health and CMV-seronegative. The CDR3 runs from the conserved cysteine through the conserved F or W. The D gene is left open where the match is weak. Expanded clones get a size class; other rows say once, few or many, or leave the size out.

j_call	clone_size	d_call	cdr3_length	v_call	cdr3_aa	cdr3_nt
TRBJ1-2	-	TRBD1	17	TRBV25-1	CASRDRDRVGINYGYTF	TGTGCCAGCAGGGACCGGGACAGGGTGGGAATTAACTATGGCTACACCTTC
TRBJ2-5	-	TRBD2	17	TRBV4-2	CASSQDPRGGGGETQYF	TGTGCCAGCAGCCAAGATCCGCGCGGGGGGGGAGGAGAGACCCAGTACTTC
TRBJ1-1	-	-	14	TRBV6-5	CASRDRTRNTEAFF	TGTGCCAGCAGAGACAGGACTCGGAACACTGAAGCTTTCTTT
TRBJ1-1	once	-	15	TRBV5-1	CASSLDPGAYTEAFF	TGCGCCAGCAGCTTGGACCCGGGAGCCTACACTGAAGCTTTCTTT
TRBJ2-5	-	TRBD2	16	TRBV6-6	CASNVAGGRFSETQYF	TGTGCCAGCAATGTAGCGGGGGGGCGGTTCTCAGAGACCCAGTACTTC
TRBJ1-2	-	-	15	TRBV4-3	CASSQDLTGRGGYTF	TGCGCCAGCAGCCAAGATTTGACGGGGAGGGGTGGCTACACCTTC
TRBJ1-4	-	TRBD1	16	TRBV6-6	CASSYSRDRLNEKLFF	TGTGCCAGCAGTTACTCGAGGGACAGACTTAATGAAAAACTGTTTTTT
TRBJ2-5	-	-	14	TRBV13	CASSSRTDQETQYF	TGTGCCAGCAGCTCCCGAACGGACCAAGAGACCCAGTACTTC
TRBJ1-2	once	-	13	TRBV10-3	CAIRGAANYGYTF	TGTGCCATCAGGGGGGCAGCTAACTATGGCTACACCTTC
TRBJ1-5	-	-	15	TRBV19	CASSIEGGNRQPQHF	TGTGCCAGTAGTATAGAAGGCGGGAATCGCCAGCCCCAGCATTTT
TRBJ2-2	-	TRBD1	16	TRBV5-1	CASSNGQGPNTGELFF	TGCGCCAGCAGCAACGGACAGGGCCCTAACACCGGGGAGCTGTTTTTT
TRBJ2-7	-	TRBD1	15	TRBV7-9	CASSSGQGRWYEQYF	TGTGCCAGCAGCTCGGGACAGGGTCGATGGTACGAGCAGTACTTC
TRBJ1-2	-	TRBD1	13	TRBV6-6	CASSWDSTYGYTF	TGTGCCAGCAGTTGGGACAGTACCTATGGCTACACCTTC
TRBJ1-5	-	TRBD1	17	TRBV2	CASSLDRTGISSQPQHF	TGTGCCAGCAGTCTAGATAGGACAGGGATCTCCAGCCAGCCCCAGCATTTT
TRBJ2-7	-	-	13	TRBV9	CASSGDTPYEQYF	TGTGCCAGCAGCGGGGACACCCCCTACGAGCAGTACTTC
TRBJ2-7	-	-	15	TRBV4-1	CASSQEIAPRYEQYF	TGCGCCAGCAGCCAAGAGATAGCCCCTAGATACGAGCAGTACTTC
TRBJ1-5	-	-	14	TRBV19	CASSTGHSNQPQHF	TGTGCCAGTAGTACAGGGCATAGCAATCAGCCCCAGCATTTT
TRBJ2-7	-	TRBD2	14	TRBV7-6	CASSLGGGSYEQYF	TGTGCCAGCAGCCTGGGGGGGGGCTCCTACGAGCAGTACTTC
TRBJ2-1	-	-	14	TRBV9	CASSTRQTYNEQFF	TGTGCCAGCAGCACGCGACAAACCTACAATGAGCAGTTCTTC
TRBJ1-1	-	-	15	TRBV19	CASSILSQLNTEAFF	TGTGCCAGTAGTATACTCTCACAGTTGAACACTGAAGCTTTCTTT
TRBJ2-3	once	-	14	TRBV11-2	CASSRTRGTDTQYF	TGTGCCAGCAGCCGGACGAGGGGCACAGATACGCAGTATTTT
TRBJ2-3	-	TRBD1	15	TRBV18	CASSTQGASTDTQYF	TGTGCCAGCTCCACCCAGGGGGCTAGCACAGATACGCAGTATTTT
TRBJ1-2	-	TRBD1	17	TRBV5-1	CASSYILQGVPAYGYTF	TGCGCCAGCAGCTACATACTACAGGGGGTTCCTGCCTATGGCTACACCTTC
TRBJ2-1	-	TRBD2	15	TRBV5-4	CASVKRGALHNEQFF	TGTGCCAGTGTTAAGCGGGGGGCCCTCCACAATGAGCAGTTCTTC
TRBJ1-1	-	-	15	TRBV4-3	CASSQGSRVYSEAFF	TGCGCCAGCAGCCAAGGGTCGAGGGTGTATTCTGAAGCTTTCTTT
TRBJ2-5	-	-	13	TRBV7-6	CASSLRVQETQYF	TGTGCCAGCAGCTTGCGGGTCCAAGAGACCCAGTACTTC
TRBJ2-1	-	-	13	TRBV7-2	CASSLVRYNEQFF	TGTGCCAGCAGCTTAGTCCGGTACAATGAGCAGTTCTTC
TRBJ2-1	few	-	14	TRBV6-4	CASSDSQGYNEQFF	TGTGCCAGCAGTGATTCGCAGGGTTACAATGAGCAGTTCTTC
TRBJ2-1	-	-	15	TRBV7-2	CASSLLAASYNEQFF	TGTGCCAGCAGCTTACTGGCGGCCTCCTACAATGAGCAGTTCTTC
TRBJ2-3	once	-	17	TRBV7-2	CASSTQRETRSTDTQYF	TGTGCCAGCAGCACACAAAGAGAGACACGAAGCACAGATACGCAGTATTTT
TRBJ2-7	-	TRBD1	14	TRBV7-9	CASSSWTGGGEQYF	TGTGCCAGCAGCTCCTGGACAGGGGGGGGCGAGCAGTACTTC
TRBJ1-5	-	-	15	TRBV5-8	CASSLTRGSNQPQHF	TGTGCCAGCAGCTTGACAAGGGGTAGCAATCAGCCCCAGCATTTT
TRBJ2-2	-	-	15	TRBV30	CAWSQHTRVAGELFF	TGTGCCTGGTCCCAACACACCAGGGTGGCCGGGGAGCTGTTTTTT
TRBJ2-3	once	TRBD1	16	TRBV5-4	CASSLGDRGLADTQYF	TGTGCCAGCAGCTTGGGCGACAGGGGGTTAGCAGATACGCAGTATTTT
TRBJ1-2	-	-	14	TRBV4-1	CASSPELGALGYTF	TGCGCCAGCAGCCCTGAATTGGGGGCGCTTGGCTACACCTTC
TRBJ1-2	-	-	13	TRBV4-3	CASSQDNSGGYTF	TGCGCCAGCAGCCAAGATAACTCGGGAGGCTACACCTTC
TRBJ1-4	-	TRBD1	17	TRBV4-1	CASSPPPGQGAREKLFF	TGCGCCAGCAGCCCTCCACCGGGACAGGGGGCAAGAGAAAAACTGTTTTTT
TRBJ2-5	-	-	13	TRBV5-4	CASSLGQWETQYF	TGTGCCAGCAGCTTGGGACAGTGGGAGACCCAGTACTTC
TRBJ2-3	-	TRBD1	13	TRBV6-5	CASRRDRADTQYF	TGTGCCAGCAGGCGGGACAGGGCCGATACGCAGTATTTT